The present entry profiles one T cell receptor beta chain with its context. Its antigen is unknown. No clone much larger than this one lies a single base away; base qualities are absent. The source of the sample is a study of OX40 agonist ivuxolimab in advanced cancers. At the level of the whole study: Ivuxolimab was a fully human IgG2 agonistic monoclonal antibody targeting the costimulatory receptor OX40 (CD134). Prior anti-PD-1, anti-PD-L1 or anti-CTLA-4 therapy was permitted, and checkpoint inhibitors had been received by less than 45% of dose-escalation patients. The paper covers the monotherapy dose-escalation part of the phase I ivuxolimab trial, which included N ≈ 50 patients. Intravenous ivuxolimab was administered to patients every 2 weeks at six dose levels: 0.01, 0.1, 0.3, 1.5, 3 and 10 mg/kg. Partial responses occurred in three dose-escalation patients: two with cutaneous melanoma and one with hepatocellular carcinoma. Among the roughly 52 dose-escalation patients, about 19 had hepatocellular carcinoma, approximately 15 melanoma, 9 renal cell carcinoma and 9 head and neck cancer. The dose-escalation cohort was almost 85% male with a mean age of 60 years, ranging from roughly 20 to 80. Peripheral TCRbeta sequencing was intended to test whether TCR sequence diversity was altered and clonal T-cell expansion was caused by ivuxolimab.

What the research found in general, with its limitations: In the 0.1-3.0 mg/kg groups, partial responders had among the lowest normalized peripheral clonal expansion, particularly in CD8+ T cells. Clonal expansion of both CD4+ and CD8+ blood T cells was observed from baseline to week 6 at doses 0.1 to 3.0 mg/kg. After ivuxolimab, CD8+ T cells had more expanded clones than CD4+ T cells on average. The antigen specificity of the clonally expanded peripheral T cells was not determined. Low levels of normalized T-cell clonal expansion were also seen in some nonresponding patients.

The germline V end is reduced by 4 bases and the J end by 6 bases; junction bases left unmatched: 12. Its CDR3 holds 15 amino acids, cysteine through phenylalanine. Left in the record is the CDR3 DNA by itself, 45 bases read in frame from the first base. For CDR1 and CDR2, the germline V gene (reference sequence) lists SGHNT and YYREEE. To sequence the TCRbeta CDR3 region, genomic DNA was isolated from the sorted cells. The immunoSEQ Assay was used to sequence the TCRbeta CDR3 regions. As stored in TCRdb, this immuneACCESS dataset retains in-frame rearrangements with V and J assigned. A fraction of the clones does not appear; measured against another copy, unresolved V genes explain less than half of the discrepancy, and the remainder lacks a known reason. The sample table lists 48,000 or so clones, roughly 84% of them with a count of one. More than 8.5% of the sample is in the top ten clones. The trial excluded patients who had a history of autoimmune disease or were on systemic immunosuppression. Peripheral blood for TCR sequencing was drawn from every dose cohort at baseline, at cycle 4 day 1 and at cycle 7 day 1. The samples were taken from a phase I, first-in-human, multicenter, open-label dose-escalation trial of ivuxolimab. The trial enrolled adults with locally advanced or metastatic head and neck squamous cell, hepatocellular, melanoma or renal cell carcinoma. Before TCR sequencing, CD4+ T cells and CD8+ T cells were sorted from peripheral blood as separate populations.

In this chain, TRBV5-4 is recombined with TRBJ2-5, with 7 junctional bases fitting TRBD1. The sequence came from an adult with an advanced solid tumor such as melanoma, head and neck, liver or kidney cancer. The sample here was CD4+ or CD8+ T cells sorted from blood, taken in a trial of the OX40 agonist ivuxolimab. The sequenced DNA is TGTGCCAGCAGCCCGGATGGAATACAGGGGAAGACCCAGTACTTC. The resulting protein is CASSPDGIQGKTQYF.